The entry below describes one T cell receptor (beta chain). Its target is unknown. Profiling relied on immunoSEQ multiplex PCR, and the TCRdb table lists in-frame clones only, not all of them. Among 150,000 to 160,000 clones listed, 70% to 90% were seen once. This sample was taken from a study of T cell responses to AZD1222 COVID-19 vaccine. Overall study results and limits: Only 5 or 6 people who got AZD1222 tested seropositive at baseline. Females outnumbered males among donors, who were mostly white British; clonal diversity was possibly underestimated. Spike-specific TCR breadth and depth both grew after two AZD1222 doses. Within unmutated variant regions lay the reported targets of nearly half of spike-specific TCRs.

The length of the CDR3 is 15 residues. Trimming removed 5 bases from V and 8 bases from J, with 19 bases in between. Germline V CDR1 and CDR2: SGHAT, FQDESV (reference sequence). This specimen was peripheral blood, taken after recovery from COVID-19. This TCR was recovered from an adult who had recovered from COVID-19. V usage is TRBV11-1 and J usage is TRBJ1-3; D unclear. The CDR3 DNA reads TGTGCCAGCAGCCTCGGAGGGCGGCCGGAGGACACCATATATTTT. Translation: CASSLGGRPEDTIYF.